Each of the 21 T cell receptor beta chains below was sequenced from the same sample in a study of shared clonotypes between healthy human individuals. The naive CD8 fraction comprised CD45RO-negative cells positively selected for CCR7 and excluded terminally differentiated effector memory CD45RA+ cells. The data were produced by immunoSEQ multiplex PCR, yet TCRdb's version contains in-frame clones alone and is incomplete. The sample carries hundreds of thousands of clones, around 93% recorded once. Input material: naive CD8+ T cells sorted from blood. Receptors were obtained from a man younger than 40 in good health.

V is TRBV9 and J is TRBJ2-5; D not certain. This CDR3 has 11 residues. CDR1 SGDLS and CDR2 YYNGEE come from the germline V gene. V shed 3 bases and J shed 4 bases, with 4 bases lying between them. CDR3 sequence reads: CASSDSETQYF. The CDR3 DNA reads as TGTGCCAGCAGCGACTCAGAGACCCAGTACTTC.

This chain connects TRBV2 to TRBJ2-1, with D possibly TRBD2 on 6 matching bases. The ends were cut back, 3 bases at V and 8 bases at J, with 17 bases in the middle. CDR3 length equals 15 residues. Germline V lookup: CDR1 SNHLY, CDR2 FYNNEI. CDR3 DNA: TGTGCCAGCAGTGACCCAGCGGGTGACGTCGATGAGCAGTTCTTC. Residues: CASSDPAGDVDEQFF.

V gene TRBV2 combines with J gene TRBJ1-2; TRBD1 aligns across 11 bases. The V gene's germline CDR1 is SNHLY and CDR2 FYNNEI. There are 17 residues in the CDR3. J gave up 6 bases and V 3 bases, and 12 bases lay outside the gene matches. CDR3: CASSDTDRGLLGHGYTF. As DNA, the CDR3 is TGTGCCAGCAGTGACACGGACAGGGGGCTTCTGGGCCATGGCTACACCTTC.

This chain uses TRBV6-6 with TRBJ2-3, with D unresolved. Germline CDR1 reads MNHNY; CDR2 reads SVGAGI (reference sequence). V lost 7 bases and J 2 bases, leaving 13 bases between the germline ends. CDR3 length equals 14 residues. The CDR3, as DNA: TGTGCCAGCACCCTCCGAGACTCCACAGATACGCAGTATTTT. It translates to CASTLRDSTDTQYF.

This chain links TRBV19 with TRBJ1-5; possible D gene TRBD1, 5 bases. Germline assignment: CDR1 LNHDA and CDR2 SQIVND (reference sequence). With 7 bases removed from V and 5 bases from J, the gap between germline ends came to 12 bases. The CDR3 spans 13 residues. The chain's CDR3 is CASTQDMHQPQHF. Written as DNA, the CDR3 is TGTGCCAGTACCCAGGACATGCATCAGCCCCAGCATTTT. The whole variable domain, remainder taken from reference TRBV19 and TRBJ1-5, is DGGITQSPKYLFRKEGQNVTLSCEQNLNHDAMYWYRQDPGQGLRLIYYSQIVNDFQKGDIAEGYSVSREKKESFPLTVTSAQKNPTAFYLCASTQDMHQPQHFGDGTRLSIL.

This chain connects TRBV13 to TRBJ2-5, with 7 nucleotides matching TRBD1. Germline V gene data show CDR1 as PRHDT and CDR2 as FYEKMQ (reference sequence). V lost 5 bases to trimming and J lost 4 bases; unmatched junction nucleotides: 7. The CDR3 loop spans 14 amino acids. Here the CDR3 reads CASSPPTGTETQYF. CDR3 coding DNA: TGTGCCAGCAGCCCCCCGACAGGGACAGAGACCCAGTACTTC.

The rearrangement links TRBV2 to TRBJ2-1, with TRBD2 matching over 8 bases. V dropped 6 bases and J dropped 3; count of bases not matched to a gene: 7. Germline V gives CDR1 SNHLY, CDR2 FYNNEI. The CDR3 has 15 residues. Here the CDR3 reads CASSLFAGGYNEQFF. For the CDR3, the DNA is TGTGCCAGCAGCTTATTTGCGGGAGGCTACAATGAGCAGTTCTTC.

The genes are TRBV4-2 and TRBJ2-3, with no clear D. CDR1 LGHNA and CDR2 YNFKEQ come from the germline V gene. The CDR3 is made up of 13 amino acids. V dropped 1 base and J dropped 6 bases, with 8 bases sitting between them. CDR3 region: CASSQVSGDTQYF. In DNA, the CDR3 is TGTGCCAGCAGCCAAGTCTCTGGGGATACGCAGTATTTT.

J is TRBJ2-1 and V is TRBV28; the D call may be TRBD1 or TRBD2 (5 bases each). The V gene lost 4 bases and the J gene lost 9 bases, with 28 bases spanning the gap. Germline CDR1 reads MDHEN; CDR2 reads SYDVKM. The CDR3 runs 18 residues. CDR3 in amino acids: CASSSGITGPHLQGEQFF. CDR3 bases: TGTGCCAGCAGTTCGGGAATAACAGGTCCCCACCTCCAAGGTGAGCAGTTCTTC. Full variable domain (remainder filled in from reference TRBV28 and TRBJ2-1): DVKVTQSSRYLVKRTGEKVFLECVQDMDHENMFWYRQDPGLGLRLIYFSYDVKMKEKGDIPEGYSVSREKKERFSLILESASTNQTSMYLCASSSGITGPHLQGEQFFGPGTRLTVL.

The chain joins TRBV4-1 to TRBJ1-1, with D unclear. Germline CDR1 and CDR2: MGHRA and YSYEKL. The CDR3 consists of 15 residues. V lost 1 base and J lost 3, with 12 bases in between. The CDR3 spells CASSQGVLLDTEAFF. DNA for the CDR3: TGCGCCAGCAGCCAAGGTGTACTTTTGGACACTGAAGCTTTCTTT.

The V and J genes are TRBV19 and TRBJ1-2, with D tentatively TRBD1 (6 bases). CDR1 and CDR2 (germline): LNHDA, SQIVND (reference sequence). There are 20 residues in the CDR3. V lost 1 base and J 4 bases, leaving 28 bases between the germline ends. The chain's CDR3 is CASSIGRLLPGQISSYGYTF. CDR3 coding DNA: TGTGCCAGTAGTATAGGTCGCCTACTGCCGGGACAAATTTCTTCCTATGGCTACACCTTC. Full variable domain (missing parts from reference TRBV19 and TRBJ1-2): DGGITQSPKYLFRKEGQNVTLSCEQNLNHDAMYWYRQDPGQGLRLIYYSQIVNDFQKGDIAEGYSVSREKKESFPLTVTSAQKNPTAFYLCASSIGRLLPGQISSYGYTFGSGTRLTVV.

The rearrangement links TRBV4-1 to TRBJ2-2, with D possibly being TRBD1 (5 bases). Trimming took 7 bases from V and 7 from J, leaving 19 bases between them. The CDR3 totals 15 residues. In germline, CDR1 is MGHRA, CDR2 YSYEKL. CDR3 sequence: CASTAGASNLGELFF. The CDR3 bases are TGCGCCAGCACCGCTGGGGCCTCGAACCTCGGGGAGCTGTTTTTT.

V is TRBV7-9 and J is TRBJ2-7; 9 nucleotides align to TRBD1. Unmatched junction bases numbered 5, after V lost 1 base and J lost 4 bases. CDR1 and CDR2 from the germline V gene are SEHNR and FQNEAQ (reference sequence). The CDR3 sequence is 15 residues long. Here the CDR3 reads CASSLEDRGVYEQYF. DNA of the CDR3: TGTGCCAGCAGCTTAGAGGACAGGGGCGTATACGAGCAGTACTTC.

The gene calls are TRBV9 and TRBJ2-7, with TRBD2 identical over 9 bases. The V segment lost 1 base and the J segment 4 bases; nucleotides outside the gene matches: 6. Looked up from germline, CDR1 is SGDLS and CDR2 is YYNGEE. The CDR3 is made up of 15 amino acids. The DNA of the CDR3 is TGTGCCAGCAGCGTAACTGCTAGCGGGATATACGAGCAGTACTTC. Protein: CASSVTASGIYEQYF.

The chain has TRBV10-2 and TRBJ1-2; D unclear. V was pared by 7 bases and J by 4 bases, with 16 bases between. This CDR3 is 14 amino acids long. Germline CDR1 reads WSHSY; CDR2 reads SAAADI. The CDR3 DNA follows: TGCGCCAGCACTCCCCTCTTGCAGTTCTATGGCTACACCTTC. The encoded protein is CASTPLLQFYGYTF.

This chain links TRBV19 with TRBJ2-3; the match to TRBD2 covers 9 bases. Germline V CDR1 and CDR2: LNHDA, SQIVND (reference sequence). This CDR3 is 15 amino acids long. The V and J ends lost 3 bases and 4 bases, in that order; junction bases with no gene match: 5. The CDR3 sequence: CASSMTSGGSDTQYF. The CDR3 DNA reads as TGTGCCAGTAGTATGACTAGCGGAGGTTCAGATACGCAGTATTTT.

This clone has a single count. This chain connects TRBV15 to TRBJ2-4; D is uncertain. Per germline, CDR1 LNHNV and CDR2 YYDKDF (reference sequence). V gave up 10 bases and J gave up 0 bases, with 7 bases separating them. The CDR3 sequence is 12 residues long. The CDR3 nucleotides are TGTGCCATCTCGCCAGCCAAAAACATTCAGTACTTC. Translated, it gives CAISPAKNIQYF.

On this clone: Other DNA sequences in the same sample also yield this CDR3. The chain has TRBV5-1 and TRBJ2-7; D gene ambiguous. CDR3 length: 13 residues. CDR1 and CDR2 from the germline V gene are SGHRS and YFSETQ. With 0 bases removed from V and 2 bases from J, the gap between germline ends came to 6 bases. The CDR3 coding sequence is TGCGCCAGCAGCTTGGGTTCCGCCTACGAGCAGTACTTC. It is translated as CASSLGSAYEQYF.

Written as DNA, the CDR3 is TGCGCCAGCAGCTTGAGCCGGGACTACGAGCAGTACTTC. As protein: CASSLSRDYEQYF. V is TRBV5-1 and J is TRBJ2-7, with D maybe TRBD2 (5 bases). This CDR3 comprises 13 residues. Per the germline V gene, CDR1 is SGHRS and CDR2 is YFSETQ. V was cut by 1 base and J by 3 bases, with 8 bases left in between.

V and J are TRBV28 and TRBJ1-2; D not certain. Trimming took off 5 bases at V and 3 bases at J, with 10 bases between the two ends. CDR3 length: 13 residues. The germline CDR1 and CDR2 sequences are MDHEN and SYDVKM. Here the CDR3 reads CASSRTTDYGYTF. As DNA, the CDR3 is TGTGCCAGCAGTCGGACCACGGACTATGGCTACACCTTC.

The CDR3 DNA reads TGTGCCAGCAGTGAAGAAAGGACAGGGGCCTACGAGCAGTACTTC. Translated, it gives CASSEERTGAYEQYF. V is TRBV6-1 and J is TRBJ2-7; TRBD1 matches 9 bases. Germline V gives CDR1 MNHNS, CDR2 SASEGT. There are 15 residues in the CDR3. Losses at the gene ends were 1 base for V and 2 bases for J; bases not matched to a gene: 3.